One and the same sample provided the 8 T cell receptor beta chains below, sequenced in a study of vaccination effects on CD4 cells after COVID-19 (dated by TCRdb to the early 2020s). These TCRs' antigens remain unknown. Receptor libraries were prepared by the immunoSEQ multiplex PCR assay. Here the immuneACCESS table is served through TCRdb, limited to in-frame sequences with V and J called. Missing clones are a known gap in these copies; in checked studies unresolved V genes cover under half, and the rest lacks a known reason. The table for this sample lists more than 35,000 clones; 66% of them were counted only once. Just under 15% of the sample lies in the top ten. The ViraFEST assay stimulated PBMC with viral peptide pools and then used TCR sequencing to identify antigen-specific CD4+ T cell clonotypes by expansion. After 10 days of culture, CD4+ T cells were isolated with the EasySep CD4+ T cell isolation kit. None of the healthy vaccine recipients had a prior SARS-CoV-2 infection, which was confirmed by nucleocapsid antibody tests that came back negative both before and after vaccination.

The sample in question was CD4+ T cells from PBMCs cultured with HCoV-OC43 spike peptides, obtained before COVID-19 vaccination. The cell subset or site label on this specimen signifies: HCoV-OC43 spike overlapping peptide pool stimulation. These receptor sequences come from a human donor who received a COVID-19 vaccine.

The chain links TRBV5-5 to TRBJ1-1; 10 bases align to TRBD1. V gave up 6 bases and J gave up 6 bases; unmatched junction bases: 5. The germline V gene encodes CDR1 SGHKS and CDR2 YYEKEE (reference sequence). The CDR3 consists of 13 residues. In DNA, the CDR3 is TGTGCCAGCACCCTAGGACAGGGGGCTGAAGCTTTCTTT. It codes for CASTLGQGAEAFF.

The rearrangement links TRBV3-1 (or the pseudogene TRBV3-2) to TRBJ2-7, with 8 bases fitting TRBD2. CDR1 is LGHDT and CDR2 is YNNKEL in the germline V gene (reference sequence). V dropped 6 bases and J dropped 0; count of bases not matched to a gene: 7. The CDR3 has 15 residues. In nucleotides, the CDR3 is TGTGCCAGCAGTCTCCTAAGCGGGAGCTCCTACGAGCAGTACTTC. Residues: CASSLLSGSSYEQYF.

This clone showed up just once. The chain employs TRBV5-1 and TRBJ2-1, with 10 bases that match TRBD1. The CDR3 totals 15 residues. Germline CDR1 reads SGHRS; CDR2 reads YFSETQ. The junction had 11 bases not matched to a gene; V was cut back by 5 bases and J by 9 bases. The CDR3 DNA is TGCGCCAGCAGGCCAGACAGGGGGCAGCGGGGTGAGCAGTTCTTC. Translation gives CASRPDRGQRGEQFF. Complete variable domain (other parts from reference TRBV5-1 and TRBJ2-1): KAGVTQTPRYLIKTRGQQVTLSCSPISGHRSVSWYQQTPGQGLQFLFEYFSETQRNKGNFPGRFSGRQFSNSRSEMNVSTLELGDSALYLCASRPDRGQRGEQFFGPGTRLTVL.

The chain employs TRBV3-1 (or the pseudogene TRBV3-2) and TRBJ2-5, with 11 bases fitting TRBD2. CDR1 LGHDT and CDR2 YNNKEL come from the germline V gene (reference sequence). The CDR3 covers 16 residues. Trimming removed 7 bases from V and 1 base from J; junction bases left unmatched: 8. The CDR3, as DNA: TGTGCCAGCAAAAGTTCTAGCGGGAGGACCCAAGAGACCCAGTACTTC. Protein: CASKSSSGRTQETQYF.

The rearrangement links TRBV9 to TRBJ2-1; 8 bases align to TRBD2. CDR3 length: 16 residues. Germline V CDR1 and CDR2: SGDLS, YYNGEE. V gave up 2 bases and J gave up 3 bases; unmatched junction bases: 7. CDR3 DNA sequence: TGTGCCAGCAGCGTCGAGCGGGGGTCGCACTACAATGAGCAGTTCTTC. It codes for CASSVERGSHYNEQFF.

The chain combines TRBV27 with TRBJ2-2; 12 nucleotides agree with TRBD2. This CDR3 region has 17 residues. The V gene end was trimmed by 5 bases and the J gene end by 3 bases; junction bases not matched to a gene: 7. The germline CDR1 and CDR2 sequences are MNHEY and SMNVEV (reference sequence). DNA of the CDR3: TGTGCCAGCAGTCCGTTGGGACTAGCGGGTCACACCGGGGAGCTGTTTTTT. It yields the protein CASSPLGLAGHTGELFF.

This sequence joins TRBV7-2 and TRBJ2-7; D remains unclear. V dropped 0 bases and J dropped 5 bases, with 8 bases sitting between them. Germline assignment: CDR1 SGHTA and CDR2 FQGNSA. This CDR3 region has 13 residues. The DNA of the CDR3 is TGTGCCAGCAGCTTAGCAGGGCTCAACGAGCAGTACTTC. Its translation is CASSLAGLNEQYF.

The sample holds a few counts of this clone. The chain uses TRBV5-4 and TRBJ2-3, with TRBD1 matching 8 bases. Germline assignment: CDR1 SGHNT and CDR2 YYREEE (reference sequence). V lost 0 bases, J lost 3 bases, and 3 bases stayed unmatched. The CDR3 has 15 residues. In DNA form, the CDR3 reads TGTGCCAGCAGCTTGGACCAGGGGGCGACAGATACGCAGTATTTT. This gives the protein CASSLDQGATDTQYF.